This T cell receptor beta chain was sequenced in a study of immune heterogeneity within non-small cell lung tumors. Overall study findings and caveats: Some T-cell receptor beta clonotypes occurred at high frequency. These high-frequency clonotypes were largely distinct between individual patients.

This clonotype was picked up many times. What it binds is unknown. TCR beta CDR3 regions came from multiplex PCR with 32 forward V and 13 reverse J primers. From the multiplex PCR reads, TCRdb called clonotypes with MiXCR, one entry per CDR3 protein. The table lists 10,000 to 15,000 distinct CDR3 sequences, around 22% of them singletons. The template for each sample was around 540 ng of genomic DNA, which had been extracted from bulk tumor tissue. Far-apart biopsies, several per primary tumor, were taken during surgery. Each patient presented with untreated, newly diagnosed non-small cell lung cancer and received curative surgery. This clonotype was obtained from a man in his 60s with non-small cell lung cancer. Sequencing was performed on lung tumor tissue.

The CDR3 coding sequence is TGTGCCAGCACCAAGGGGGGGAGGAATTCACCCCTCCACTTT. It codes for CASTKGGRNSPLHF. The chain uses TRBV6-1 and TRBJ1-6; D possibly corresponds to TRBD1 (6 bases). CDR1 is MNHNS, CDR2 SASEGT, per germline. The V end lost 7 bases, the J end lost 7 bases, and 14 bases lay between the germline ends. The CDR3 length is 14 residues.